This TCR beta chain derives from a study of response to subunit inactivated influenza vaccine. Study results and limitations: Few additional T cells are recruited per seasonal influenza vaccination, authors suggested.

TCRdb re-derived calls from the RT-PCR reads in MiXCR, one entry per CDR3 protein. The repertoire includes 500,000 or so distinct CDR3 sequences, 16% of them detected once, and over 2.5% sits in the top ten. This clonotype was seen at least ten times. The antigen is unknown. CDR3 size: 15 residues. The J segment lost 3 bases and the V segment lost 2 bases, leaving 3 bases of the junction unmatched. The germline V gene encodes CDR1 SGHTA and CDR2 FQGTGA. The sequenced sample was CD4+ T cells sorted from PBMCs, obtained approximately 25 months after vaccination. The source of this sequence is a man aged 45-69 years who received an inactivated influenza vaccine. This chain joins TRBV7-3 and TRBJ2-1, with 8 bases aligning to TRBD1. This CDR3 reads CASSLWGTGYNEQFF. In nucleotides, the CDR3 is TGTGCCAGCAGCTTATGGGGGACAGGCTACAATGAGCAGTTCTTC.